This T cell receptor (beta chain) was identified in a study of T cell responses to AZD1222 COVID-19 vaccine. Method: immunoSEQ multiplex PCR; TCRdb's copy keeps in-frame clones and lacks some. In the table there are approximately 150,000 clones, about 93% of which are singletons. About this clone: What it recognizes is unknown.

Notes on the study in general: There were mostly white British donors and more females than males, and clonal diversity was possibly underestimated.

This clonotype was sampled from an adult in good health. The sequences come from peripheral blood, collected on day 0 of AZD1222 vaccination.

CDR3: CASSLTEKGYRPLNQTGDRYGYTF. The CDR3 region has the DNA TGTGCCAGCAGCCTAACGGAGAAAGGATATAGACCTCTGAATCAAACAGGGGATCGGTATGGCTACACCTTC. The chain has TRBV3-1 (or the pseudogene TRBV3-2) and TRBJ1-2; 7 nucleotides match TRBD1. Germline loops: CDR1 LGHDT, CDR2 YNNKEL (reference sequence). The CDR3 is made up of 24 amino acids. V lost 4 bases, J lost 5 bases, and 37 bases stayed unmatched.